The 32 T cell receptor beta chains below were found in one sample sequenced in a study of identifying expanded T cells in peripheral blood. Using immunoSEQ multiplex PCR, the repertoire was profiled, and TCRdb retains in-frame clones only, with some absent. Of 120,000 or so clones in the sample, roughly 82% were seen once. Sequences were obtained from blood. The receptor set was obtained from a person aged 18-70 years in good health.

The V call is TRBV19, the J call TRBJ2-7; 11 nucleotides line up with TRBD2. The CDR3 is 16 residues long. The V gene end was trimmed by 5 bases and the J gene end by 2 bases; junction bases not matched to a gene: 8. In germline, CDR1 is LNHDA, CDR2 SQIVND (reference sequence). The CDR3 sequence is CASSEGGTSGTYEQYF. The DNA for the CDR3 is TGTGCCAGTAGTGAGGGAGGGACTAGCGGAACCTACGAGCAGTACTTC.

This clone was observed once. This rearrangement joins TRBV7-2 to TRBJ2-1; D is undetermined. The CDR3 runs 13 residues. Looked up from germline, CDR1 is SGHTA and CDR2 is FQGNSA. V was clipped by 1 base and J by 8 bases, with 9 bases between them. The CDR3 here is CASSLERSHEQFF. The CDR3 DNA reads TGTGCCAGCAGCTTAGAGAGGAGTCATGAGCAGTTCTTC. The whole variable domain, filled in from reference TRBV7-2 and TRBJ2-1, reads GAGVSQSPSNKVTEKGKDVELRCDPISGHTALYWYRQSLGQGLEFLIYFQGNSAPDKSGLPSDRFSAERTGGSVSTLTIQRTQQEDSAVYLCASSLERSHEQFFGPGTRLTVL.

In this sample, this clone turned up a few times. The rearrangement uses TRBV10-3 and TRBJ1-2, with 10 bases identical to TRBD1. CDR3 length: 14 amino acids. Germline V CDR1 and CDR2: ENHRY, SYGVKD. Losses at the gene ends were 7 bases for V and 8 bases for J; bases not matched to a gene: 10. The CDR3 bases are TGTGCCATCAACCCTCTCGGACAGGGGGGCGGCTACACCTTC. Amino acids: CAINPLGQGGGYTF.

In its sample, this clone was seen a few times. The chain uses TRBV7-2 and TRBJ1-6; tentative D call: TRBD1 (6 bases). The germline CDR1 and CDR2 sequences are SGHTA and FQGNSA. The ends were cut back, 2 bases at V and 7 bases at J, with 12 bases in the middle. CDR3 length: 15 amino acids. CDR3 DNA: TGTGCCAGCAGCTTAACGGGACAACCGAATTCACCCCTCCACTTT. Encoded protein: CASSLTGQPNSPLHF.

The V gene is TRBV5-1, the J gene TRBJ2-7, with 9 bases fitting TRBD1. J was trimmed by 3 bases and V by 3 bases; bases with no gene match: 7. Germline values: CDR1 SGHRS, CDR2 YFSETQ. The CDR3 sequence is 15 residues long. Here the CDR3 reads CASSSPGQGDYEQYF. CDR3 sequence (DNA): TGCGCCAGCAGCTCCCCGGGACAGGGAGACTACGAGCAGTACTTC.

V gene TRBV6-1 combines with J gene TRBJ2-5; the D gene is possibly TRBD2 (6 bases). The CDR3 has 13 amino acids. Trimming took 6 bases from V and 9 from J, leaving 17 bases between them. The germline V gene has CDR1 MNHNS and CDR2 SASEGT. The CDR3 loop is CASSETGEWAQYF. DNA of the CDR3: TGTGCCAGCAGCGAGACGGGGGAGTGGGCCCAGTACTTC.

V gene TRBV12-5 combines with J gene TRBJ2-7; 13 bases align to TRBD2. Germline assignment: CDR1 LGHNT and CDR2 FRNRAP. The junction had 13 bases not matched to a gene; V was cut back by 3 bases and J by 2 bases. The CDR3 extends over 19 amino acids. DNA of the CDR3: TGTGCTAGTGGTTTCGCCCCGGTTGGACTAGCGGGGGATGCCTACGAGCAGTACTTC. It codes for CASGFAPVGLAGDAYEQYF.

The chain carries TRBV5-6 and TRBJ2-5; TRBD1 is a possible D gene (6 bases). This CDR3 is 14 amino acids long. The V end was cut by 4 bases, the J end by 5 bases, with 15 bases between. Per the germline V gene, CDR1 is SGHDT and CDR2 is YYEEEE. This CDR3 is CASSGDRSRETQYF. CDR3 bases: TGTGCCAGCAGCGGTGACAGGAGCAGGGAGACCCAGTACTTC.

The chain is built from TRBV7-2 and TRBJ1-1; tentative D call: TRBD1 (6 bases). Trimming left V 1 base short and J 2 bases short, with 11 bases between. The CDR3 is made up of 15 amino acids. Germline CDR1 and CDR2: SGHTA and FQGNSA. This CDR3 reads CASSLVAGANTEAFF. The CDR3 DNA follows: TGTGCCAGCAGCTTAGTGGCAGGGGCTAACACTGAAGCTTTCTTT.

The chain has TRBV6-5 and TRBJ1-2; D ambiguous. The CDR3 loop spans 14 amino acids. The V gene's germline CDR1 is MNHEY and CDR2 SVGAGI. V lost 2 bases and J 6 bases, leaving 13 bases between the germline ends. The CDR3 DNA is TGTGCCAGCAGTTACGGAGGACCGGCGAATGGCTACACCTTC. This encodes CASSYGGPANGYTF.

This chain joins TRBV30 and TRBJ1-2; D gene unclear. Germline CDR1 is GTSNPN and CDR2 is SVGIG (reference sequence). Deletions cut 0 bases from V and 6 bases from J, with 11 bases between. This CDR3 contains 13 residues. In nucleotides, the CDR3 is TGTGCCTGGAGTGTACGCCCCCCTAATGGCTACACCTTC. Protein product: CAWSVRPPNGYTF.

The V and J genes are TRBV18 and TRBJ2-1; possible D gene TRBD1, 5 bases. The CDR3 is 15 residues long. The germline gives CDR1 KGHSH, CDR2 LQKENI. Trimming left V 4 bases short and J 8 bases short, with 18 bases between. The CDR3 coding sequence is TGTGCCAGCTCACGCCAAGCAGGGTTCCGAGATGAGCAGTTCTTC. Amino acids: CASSRQAGFRDEQFF.

This chain joins TRBV27 and TRBJ1-6; TRBD1 matches at 10 bases. The CDR3 length is 20 residues. The V segment lost 4 bases and the J segment 3 bases; nucleotides outside the gene matches: 15. Germline loops: CDR1 MNHEY, CDR2 SMNVEV (reference sequence). This chain's CDR3 is CASSSDRGVHRYIYNSPLHF. In nucleotides, the CDR3 is TGTGCCAGCAGTTCGGACAGGGGGGTACATCGTTATATCTATAATTCACCCCTCCACTTT.

Written as DNA, the CDR3 is TGCGCCAGCAGCCGGGGACAGGCCGTTCAGAACACTGAAGCTTTCTTT. Its protein product is CASSRGQAVQNTEAFF. This chain uses TRBV5-1 with TRBJ1-1; 8 bases are shared with TRBD1. This CDR3 is built from 16 residues. V lost 4 bases to trimming and J lost 1 base; unmatched junction nucleotides: 9. Looked up from germline, CDR1 is SGHRS and CDR2 is YFSETQ.

This clone was counted a few times. The genes are TRBV7-2 and TRBJ1-2, with D possibly matching TRBD1 (5 bases). The V end lost 1 base, the J end lost 4 bases, and 10 bases lay between the germline ends. The CDR3 has 14 residues. The germline CDR1 and CDR2 sequences are SGHTA and FQGNSA. The CDR3 is CASSLGQSLYGYTF. DNA for the CDR3: TGTGCCAGCAGCTTAGGACAGAGCCTCTATGGCTACACCTTC.

A few counts support this clone. The chain couples TRBV19 to TRBJ1-2; D is undetermined. The ends were cut back, 0 bases at V and 4 bases at J, with 9 bases in the middle. In germline, CDR1 is LNHDA, CDR2 SQIVND (reference sequence). The CDR3 is 14 residues long. CDR3 region: CASSIDTVPYGYTF. DNA for the CDR3: TGTGCCAGTAGTATAGATACAGTGCCCTATGGCTACACCTTC.

The chain recombines TRBV19 with TRBJ1-2; D might be TRBD1 (6 bases). Germline loops: CDR1 LNHDA, CDR2 SQIVND (reference sequence). V lost 7 bases and J lost 1, with 10 bases in between. This CDR3 contains 13 residues. The CDR3 coding sequence is TGTGCCAGTACCCGGACAGTTAACTATGGCTACACCTTC. Translating gives CASTRTVNYGYTF.

The chain employs TRBV6-5 and TRBJ1-1; D remains unclear. The CDR3 is 16 amino acids. The V gene's germline CDR1 is MNHEY and CDR2 SVGAGI. The ends were cut back, 0 bases at V and 1 base at J, with 12 bases in the middle. CDR3 amino acids: CASSYSWTAGNTEAFF. In DNA, the CDR3 is TGTGCCAGCAGTTACTCGTGGACGGCGGGGAACACTGAAGCTTTCTTT.

This clone was counted between two and nine times. The V and J genes are TRBV9 and TRBJ1-2; D is uncertain. The CDR3 covers 15 residues. Per germline, CDR1 SGDLS and CDR2 YYNGEE. Trimming stripped 0 bases from V and 2 bases from J, with 11 bases between. CDR3 in amino acids: CASSVGPSVNYGYTF. CDR3 DNA: TGTGCCAGCAGCGTAGGGCCCTCTGTCAACTATGGCTACACCTTC.

At least ten counts were recorded for this clone. This chain uses TRBV19 with TRBJ2-7, with D possibly TRBD1 on 5 matching bases. This CDR3 has 13 amino acids. The ends were cut back, 2 bases at V and 3 bases at J, with 8 bases in the middle. Germline assignment: CDR1 LNHDA and CDR2 SQIVND (reference sequence). The CDR3 loop reads CASSITGSYEQYF. The CDR3 DNA reads TGTGCCAGTAGTATAACAGGAAGCTACGAGCAGTACTTC.

V gene TRBV18 combines with J gene TRBJ2-7; weak D call: TRBD1 (6 bases). The CDR3 extends over 14 amino acids. Germline CDR1 reads KGHSH; CDR2 reads LQKENI. V lost 4 bases and J lost 3, with 13 bases in between. CDR3 sequence (DNA): TGTGCCAGCTCACTCCAGGGGTTGATCTACGAGCAGTACTTC. Residues: CASSLQGLIYEQYF.

V is TRBV5-4 and J is TRBJ2-1, with TRBD1 matching over 8 bases. Trimming took 3 bases from V and 8 from J; bases not matched to a gene: 13. This CDR3 has 16 amino acids. Germline CDR1 reads SGHNT; CDR2 reads YYREEE (reference sequence). The CDR3 nucleotides read TGTGCCAGCAGCTCGGCTCGGGACAGGTCTTGGGATGAGCAGTTCTTC. Its translation: CASSSARDRSWDEQFF. Full variable domain (rest looked up from reference TRBV5-4 and TRBJ2-1): ETGVTQSPTHLIKTRGQQVTLRCSSQSGHNTVSWYQQALGQGPQFIFQYYREEENGRGNFPPRFSGLQFPNYSSELNVNALELDDSALYLCASSSARDRSWDEQFFGPGTRLTVL.

This clone was recorded once. This chain connects TRBV5-1 to TRBJ1-1; D is perhaps TRBD1 (6 bases). V was pared by 0 bases and J by 1 base, with 10 bases between. The CDR3 has 15 residues. The germline V gene has CDR1 SGHRS and CDR2 YFSETQ. The CDR3 loop is CASSLVPGANTEAFF. CDR3 DNA: TGCGCCAGCAGCTTGGTGCCAGGGGCGAACACTGAAGCTTTCTTT.

The gene calls are TRBV23-1 and TRBJ2-7; possibly TRBD2 for D (5 bases). TRBV23-1 is classed as an ORF, of uncertain function. The CDR3 is made up of 17 amino acids. Trimming cost V 0 bases and J 3 bases, with 18 bases left between them. CDR3 bases: TGCGCCAGCAGTCAATCTAGCCATCCGGGAACGTACTACGAGCAGTACTTC. It encodes CASSQSSHPGTYYEQYF.

V gene TRBV7-2 combines with J gene TRBJ2-6; D not resolved. The V end lost 2 bases, the J end lost 0 bases, and 11 bases lay between the germline ends. The CDR3 length is 17 residues. Germline V lookup: CDR1 SGHTA, CDR2 FQGNSA. This CDR3 reads CASSLHRSGSGANVLTF. The CDR3 coding sequence is TGTGCCAGCAGCTTACACAGAAGTGGCTCTGGGGCCAACGTCCTGACTTTC.

The rearrangement joins TRBV7-7 to TRBJ2-5, with a weak D call TRBD1 (6 bases). V was shortened by 5 bases and J by 1 base, with 11 bases between the two germline ends. Germline-derived CDR1 and CDR2 are SSHAT and FNYEAQ (reference sequence). The length of the CDR3 is 14 residues. The CDR3 DNA reads TGTGCCAGCAGCCCCAAGGGGGTCCAAGAGACCCAGTACTTC. Translated: CASSPKGVQETQYF.

This chain's CDR3 is CASIQGVNTEAFF. CDR3 DNA: TGTGCCAGCATACAGGGTGTGAACACTGAAGCTTTCTTT. V is TRBV6-1 and J is TRBJ1-1, with D possibly TRBD1 on 6 matching bases. The CDR3 runs 13 residues. V was pared by 7 bases and J by 0 bases, with 9 bases between. Germline CDR1 reads MNHNS; CDR2 reads SASEGT.

This rearrangement joins TRBV9 to TRBJ2-5; 7 positions agree with TRBD1. The CDR3 totals 14 residues. The junction had 4 bases not matched to a gene; V was cut back by 0 bases and J by 5 bases. From germline, CDR1 is SGDLS and CDR2 YYNGEE. The chain's CDR3 is CASSVGQGGETQYF. In DNA form, the CDR3 reads TGTGCCAGCAGCGTAGGACAGGGCGGGGAGACCCAGTACTTC.

Written as DNA, the CDR3 is TGCGCCAGCAGCCCACAGGGGGCATGGGATCAGCCCCAGCATTTT. Translated: CASSPQGAWDQPQHF. This sequence joins TRBV5-1 and TRBJ1-5; 9 bases line up with TRBD1. The V gene end was trimmed by 4 bases and the J gene end by 5 bases; junction bases not matched to a gene: 7. The CDR3 has 15 amino acids. CDR1 is SGHRS, CDR2 YFSETQ, per germline.

The chain links TRBV2 to TRBJ2-3; D might be TRBD2 (5 bases). Between the trimmed V and J ends, which lost 3 bases and 2 bases, there was a span of 9 bases. This CDR3 has 14 residues. CDR1 and CDR2 from the germline V gene are SNHLY and FYNNEI. The CDR3 nucleotides read TGTGCCAGCAGTGATGGGCGGGCCACAGATACGCAGTATTTT. Residues: CASSDGRATDTQYF. The whole variable domain, remainder taken from reference TRBV2 and TRBJ2-3, is EPEVTQTPSHQVTQMGQEVILRCVPISNHLYFYWYRQILGQKVEFLVSFYNNEISEKSEIFDDQFSVERPDGSNFTLKIRSTKLEDSAMYFCASSDGRATDTQYFGPGTRLTVL.

The V gene is TRBV2, the J gene TRBJ1-6; D gene unclear. Trimming stripped 6 bases from V and 12 bases from J, with 21 bases between. This CDR3 is built from 15 residues. Germline-derived CDR1 and CDR2 are SNHLY and FYNNEI. CDR3: CASRGGRERLRPLHF. CDR3 sequence (DNA): TGTGCCAGCAGGGGAGGGAGGGAGCGTTTGCGACCCCTCCACTTT.

This clone occurred once. V and J are TRBV7-8 and TRBJ2-7; 8 bases agree with TRBD1. V gave up 5 bases and J gave up 4 bases; unmatched junction bases: 10. The CDR3 sequence is 15 residues long. Germline CDR1 reads SGHVS; CDR2 reads FQNEAQ. As DNA, the CDR3 is TGTGCCAGCAGCCCTTTAGGGACAGGTAGATACGAGCAGTACTTC. It is translated as CASSPLGTGRYEQYF.